The subject of this entry is one T cell receptor beta chain. This clone was seen just once. The antigen it binds to is not known. Qualities for individual bases were not recorded, and no much larger clone is one base off. The immunoSEQ Assay, a bias-controlled multiplex PCR, was used to amplify TCRbeta CDR3 regions from genomic DNA. As for the original processing: The number of nucleated cells in each sample was estimated from the amplification of reference gene primers within the assay. Sequence reads were collapsed and filtered to measure the absolute abundance of every unique TCRbeta CDR3 rearrangement. Productive Simpson clonality was computed per sample as the square root of Simpson's diversity index over productive rearrangements. TCRdb retrieved this table from immuneACCESS and kept in-frame rearrangements only. Not all clones are present; in checked studies, unresolved V genes account for under half, and no reason is known for the remainder. The DNA gave D and trimming, while V, J and clone size come from that table. The sample includes 100,000 to 150,000 clones, with over 80% observed a single time. The ten largest account for roughly 10% of the sample.

In the germline V gene, CDR1 corresponds to MNHNS and CDR2 to SASEGT. V loses 1 base, J loses 7 bases, and the germline ends lie 10 bases apart. The CDR3 has 13 amino acids, counting the end cysteine and phenylalanine. Only the CDR3 region is kept as DNA, spanning 39 bases read in frame from base 1. This entry is derived from a study of blood T cell repertoires in COVID-19 (dated by TCRdb to the early 2020s). The study in broad terms: Collaborator samples came from the United States, Italy and Spain and covered acute and convalescent phases of COVID-19. The sample metadata nearly always contained a de-identified subject ID, COVID-19 status, age in years and sex. The repertoires were made available in a free public database intended to serve as a resource for research on the immune response to SARS-CoV-2. The dataset comprised deeply sampled blood TCRbeta repertoires from subjects exposed to, actively infected with, or recovered from COVID-19. HLA class I and class II types, where available, came from metadata supplied by the sample provider rather than from assay-based typing. The samples were drawn from the first 160 participants of the ongoing ImmuneRACE study and from 950 to 1,500 subjects provided by 6 global collaborators. The material from the prospective study consisted of cDNA or gDNA derived from T cells, B-cell-depleted T cells, or PBMCs.

General findings and caveats noted by the study authors: Clinical and demographic metadata were provided uncurated, with the amount varying by source and participant.

Whole blood was collected in K2EDTA tubes by collaborating institutions according to the institutions' own protocols. For TCRbeta analysis, collaborators shipped samples in one of three forms: frozen whole blood, isolated PBMCs, or DNA extracted from either of those sample types. The V and J genes are TRBV6-1 and TRBJ1-2; the D gene cannot be named for sure. Sequencing was done on a sample of peripheral blood. The TCR sequence derives from a man between 60 and 75 years old with acute or convalescent COVID-19. The DNA sequence is given as TGTGCCAGCAGTGAAGTGGCAATTGGTGGCTACACCTTC. Translated, this gives CASSEVAIGGYTF.